This T cell receptor (beta chain) was sequenced for a study of T cell responses to AZD1222 COVID-19 vaccine. Study outcomes and limitations: Nearly half of unique spike-specific TCRs reportedly avoided B.1.351 and B.1.1.7 mutated regions.

Only in-frame clones appear in the TCRdb table, and some are missing; sequencing was by immunoSEQ multiplex PCR. The repertoire includes roughly 140,000 clones, about nine tenths of them detected once, and less than 2% sits in the top ten. As concerns this clone: Its antigen is undetermined.

V was pared by 5 bases and J by 3 bases, with 2 bases of the junction left unmatched. The CDR3 has 14 amino acids. Germline V lookup: CDR1 MNHEY, CDR2 SVGEGT. The clonotype comes from an adult in good health. The material sequenced was peripheral blood, taken on day 0 of AZD1222 vaccination. The gene calls are TRBV6-2 or TRBV6-3 and TRBJ2-3; 10 nucleotides agree with TRBD2. In nucleotides, the CDR3 is TGTGCCAGCAGTAGACTAGCGGGTACAGATACGCAGTATTTT. Its protein product is CASSRLAGTDTQYF.